A selection of T cell receptor beta chains follows, all from one sample in a study of shared clonotypes between healthy human individuals. Libraries were prepared by immunoSEQ multiplex PCR; TCRdb keeps only in-frame clonotypes and omits some of them. The data show some 2,000,000 clones, with nearly 97% seen just once and 0.1% to 0.15% held by the top ten. Sequencing was carried out using naive CD4+ T cells sorted from blood. These receptors were collected from a man younger than 35 in good health. The CDR3 runs from the conserved cysteine through the conserved F or W. The D gene is left open where the match is weak. Clone size is given for some rows only: seen once, a few or many times, or a class if the clone is expanded.

V gene: TRBV7-2
J gene: TRBJ2-1
clone size: -
D gene: -
CDR3 protein: CASTYGLPRNEQFF
CDR3 DNA: TGTGCCAGCACCTATGGACTCCCTCGCAATGAGCAGTTCTTC

V gene: TRBV4-2
J gene: TRBJ2-2
clone size: -
D gene: TRBD1
CDR3 protein: CASSLTGALNTGELFF
CDR3 DNA: TGTGCCAGCAGCCTTACAGGGGCCTTAAACACCGGGGAGCTGTTTTTT

V gene: TRBV18
J gene: TRBJ2-7
clone size: -
D gene: TRBD2
CDR3 protein: CASSQGTTEVEQYF
CDR3 DNA: TGTGCCAGCTCACAGGGGACTACCGAAGTGGAGCAGTACTTC

V gene: TRBV5-1
J gene: TRBJ2-7
clone size: -
D gene: TRBD1
CDR3 protein: CASSLGQGFNEQYF
CDR3 DNA: TGCGCCAGCAGCTTGGGACAGGGGTTCAACGAGCAGTACTTC

V gene: TRBV4-1
J gene: TRBJ1-5
clone size: -
D gene: -
CDR3 protein: CASSLEVDQPQHF
CDR3 DNA: TGCGCCAGCAGCCTCGAGGTCGATCAGCCCCAGCATTTT

V gene: TRBV5-8
J gene: TRBJ1-5
clone size: -
D gene: -
CDR3 protein: CASSPKGGVYNQPQHF
CDR3 DNA: TGTGCCAGCAGCCCAAAGGGGGGGGTTTACAATCAGCCCCAGCATTTT

V gene: TRBV29-1
J gene: TRBJ2-5
clone size: -
D gene: -
CDR3 protein: CSVGLGETQYF
CDR3 DNA: TGCAGCGTTGGACTCGGGGAGACCCAGTACTTC

V gene: TRBV27
J gene: TRBJ1-6
clone size: few
D gene: TRBD1
CDR3 protein: CASSFYQGGSPLHF
CDR3 DNA: TGTGCCAGCAGTTTTTATCAGGGGGGCTCACCCCTCCACTTT

V gene: TRBV29-1
J gene: TRBJ2-7
clone size: -
D gene: -
CDR3 protein: CSVEDSREGHYEQYF
CDR3 DNA: TGCAGCGTTGAAGATAGCAGGGAAGGACATTACGAGCAGTACTTC

V gene: TRBV30
J gene: TRBJ1-2
clone size: -
D gene: -
CDR3 protein: CAWRGATFYGYTF
CDR3 DNA: TGTGCCTGGAGGGGGGCGACCTTCTATGGCTACACCTTC

V gene: TRBV5-4
J gene: TRBJ1-6
clone size: -
D gene: -
CDR3 protein: CASKLWDNSPLHF
CDR3 DNA: TGTGCCAGCAAACTTTGGGATAATTCACCCCTCCACTTT

V gene: TRBV27
J gene: TRBJ2-5
clone size: -
D gene: TRBD2
CDR3 protein: CASSLSTSGETQYF
CDR3 DNA: TGTGCCAGCAGTTTATCAACTAGCGGTGAGACCCAGTACTTC

V gene: TRBV6-5
J gene: TRBJ2-3
clone size: -
D gene: -
CDR3 protein: CASRMWRGDTQYF
CDR3 DNA: TGTGCCAGCCGGATGTGGAGAGGAGATACGCAGTATTTT

V gene: TRBV6-5
J gene: TRBJ1-5
clone size: -
D gene: TRBD1
CDR3 protein: CASSYGTGGQPQHF
CDR3 DNA: TGTGCCAGCAGTTACGGGACAGGGGGCCAGCCCCAGCATTTT

V gene: TRBV19
J gene: TRBJ2-2
clone size: -
D gene: TRBD2
CDR3 protein: CASRGTSEDGELFF
CDR3 DNA: TGTGCCAGTAGAGGGACTAGCGAGGACGGGGAGCTGTTTTTT

V gene: TRBV7-9
J gene: TRBJ1-1
clone size: -
D gene: -
CDR3 protein: CASTNRVNTEAFF
CDR3 DNA: TGTGCCTCAACCAACAGGGTGAACACTGAAGCTTTCTTT

V gene: TRBV5-4
J gene: TRBJ1-2
clone size: -
D gene: -
CDR3 protein: CASSRGTDNYGYTF
CDR3 DNA: TGTGCCAGCAGTCGTGGTACAGATAACTATGGCTACACCTTC

V gene: TRBV4-1
J gene: TRBJ2-5
clone size: once
D gene: -
CDR3 protein: CASSQAGDQETQYF
CDR3 DNA: TGCGCCAGCAGCCAAGCAGGGGATCAAGAGACCCAGTACTTC